These 23 T cell receptor beta chains originate from one sample sequenced in a study of shared clonotypes between healthy human individuals. Sequencing was performed with immunoSEQ multiplex PCR; in TCRdb, only in-frame clones are kept and a portion is missing. The table lists fewer than 600,000 clones, about 85% of them singletons. Material: PBMCs. Receptor source: a woman aged 40-49 years in good health. Some clones in this sample may be carry-over from other donors' samples.

This clone has a single count. In DNA form, the CDR3 reads TGTGCCAGCACTGGGGGGGAGTTCTCTGGGGCCAACGTCCTGACTTTC. It translates to CASTGGEFSGANVLTF. This chain joins TRBV2 and TRBJ2-6, with 7 nucleotides matching TRBD2. The CDR3 sequence is 16 residues long. J was trimmed by 0 bases and V by 7 bases; bases with no gene match: 6. Germline V CDR1 and CDR2: SNHLY, FYNNEI.

The DNA of the CDR3 is TGTGCCAGCAGCGAGGGACAGGTTTACGAGCAGTACTTC. Protein product: CASSEGQVYEQYF. The chain joins TRBV5-4 to TRBJ2-7; 8 bases are shared with TRBD1. V lost 4 bases and J lost 4; bases outside the gene matches: 4. Germline V gene lookup returns CDR1 SGHNT and CDR2 YYREEE (reference sequence). This CDR3 spans 13 amino acids.

The V gene is TRBV10-1, the J gene TRBJ2-3; 11 bases are a match to TRBD2. V lost 5 bases, J lost 5 bases, and 6 bases stayed unmatched. Germline V gene data show CDR1 as WNHNN and CDR2 as SYGVQD (reference sequence). CDR3 length equals 15 residues. The CDR3 loop reads CASSLLAGGVDTQYF. The DNA for the CDR3 is TGCGCCAGCAGTTTGTTAGCGGGAGGGGTAGATACGCAGTATTTT.

The CDR3: CASRSGTGAQNYGYTF. Written as DNA, the CDR3 is TGTGCCAGCAGATCCGGGACAGGGGCCCAAAACTATGGCTACACCTTC. The chain has TRBV5-4 and TRBJ1-2; 10 nucleotides align to TRBD1. V was clipped by 5 bases and J by 2 bases; unmatched bases: 9. CDR3 length equals 16 residues. CDR1 and CDR2 from the germline V gene are SGHNT and YYREEE (reference sequence).

V gene TRBV5-1 combines with J gene TRBJ2-1; tentative D call: TRBD1 (5 bases). Per the germline V gene, CDR1 is SGHRS and CDR2 is YFSETQ. Trimming removed 0 bases at V and 7 bases at J, with 5 bases between. CDR3 length: 12 residues. CDR3 loop: CASSLEGNEQFF. In DNA, the CDR3 is TGCGCCAGCAGCTTGGAGGGGAATGAGCAGTTCTTC.

The chain joins TRBV18 to TRBJ1-2, with TRBD1 identical over 7 bases. V was pared by 3 bases and J by 8 bases, with 6 bases of the junction left unmatched. Per the germline V gene, CDR1 is KGHSH and CDR2 is LQKENI. The CDR3 totals 13 residues. Written as DNA, the CDR3 is TGTGCCAGCTCACCGGACAGGTTGGAGGGCTACACCTTC. It is translated as CASSPDRLEGYTF.

The chain carries TRBV28 and TRBJ1-2; 7 bases agree with TRBD1. V shed 8 bases and J 7 bases; nucleotides not matched to a gene: 13. This CDR3 contains 14 residues. The germline gives CDR1 MDHEN, CDR2 SYDVKM. The DNA for the CDR3 is TGTGCCAGCCTGACAGGGTCCCTTAGTCGTGGCTACACCTTC. As protein: CASLTGSLSRGYTF.

A word on this clone: Other DNA sequences in the same sample also yield this CDR3. The chain joins TRBV19 to TRBJ2-7; TRBD2 aligns across 12 bases. CDR1 is LNHDA, CDR2 SQIVND, per germline (reference sequence). The CDR3 loop spans 15 amino acids. J gave up 2 bases and V 5 bases, and 4 bases lay outside the gene matches. The CDR3 DNA follows: TGTGCCAGTAGTTCCCGGACTAGCGGGACCTACGAGCAGTACTTC. Amino acid sequence: CASSSRTSGTYEQYF.

Concerning this clone itself: The likely explanation is a read error, given a far larger clone one base away. The J gene is TRBJ1-1, the V gene TRBV21-1. TRBV21-1 is deemed a pseudogene. The CDR3 runs to 12 residues. CDR3 residues: CASSKKNTEAFF. Written as DNA, the CDR3 is TGTGCCAGCAGCAAAAAGAACACTGAAGCTTTCTTT.

The rearrangement joins TRBV10-2 to TRBJ2-3; D is possibly TRBD2 (5 bases). Germline V gene data show CDR1 as WSHSY and CDR2 as SAAADI. V was trimmed by 0 bases and J by 6 bases, leaving 10 bases between them. The CDR3 runs 14 residues. CDR3 coding DNA: TGCGCCAGCAGTGAGTCCGGGTCGGGGGATACGCAGTATTTT. Protein sequence: CASSESGSGDTQYF.

The chain carries TRBV9 and TRBJ1-2, with TRBD1 matching 8 bases. CDR1 SGDLS and CDR2 YYNGEE come from the germline V gene. The V gene end was trimmed by 0 bases and the J gene end by 5 bases; junction bases not matched to a gene: 3. The CDR3 covers 14 residues. This CDR3 reads CASSVDDRGYGYTF. CDR3 sequence (DNA): TGTGCCAGCAGCGTAGATGACAGGGGATATGGCTACACCTTC.

This chain links TRBV7-3 with TRBJ2-1; 11 bases map to TRBD2. The CDR3 covers 19 residues. With V trimmed by 2 bases and J by 3 bases, 12 bases remained unmatched. From germline, CDR1 is SGHTA and CDR2 FQGTGA. In nucleotides, the CDR3 is TGTGCCAGCAGCTTATCGGGACTAGCGGACTCTATCGGCTACAATGAGCAGTTCTTC. As protein: CASSLSGLADSIGYNEQFF.

The gene calls are TRBV10-2 and TRBJ2-4; 8 bases are shared with TRBD1. The germline gives CDR1 WSHSY, CDR2 SAAADI. The V segment lost 6 bases and the J segment 5 bases; nucleotides outside the gene matches: 9. The CDR3 spans 15 residues. This CDR3 is CASSLLGQVENIQYF. The CDR3 nucleotides are TGCGCCAGCAGCCTTCTGGGACAGGTCGAAAACATTCAGTACTTC.

This chain joins TRBV19 and TRBJ2-1; D possibly corresponds to TRBD1 (6 bases). CDR3 length: 14 amino acids. CDR1 and CDR2 from the germline V gene are LNHDA and SQIVND (reference sequence). With 6 bases removed from V and 8 bases from J, the gap between germline ends came to 17 bases. CDR3 loop: CASSLPGQTHEQFF. CDR3 in DNA: TGTGCCAGTAGCCTCCCGGGACAAACGCATGAGCAGTTCTTC.

The V and J genes are TRBV11-3 and TRBJ2-3; weak D call: TRBD2 (6 bases). Deletions cut 11 bases from V and 9 bases from J, with 24 bases between. Germline V gene data show CDR1 as SGHNT and CDR2 as YENEEA. The CDR3 length is 14 residues. CDR3 bases: TGTGCCTCCGCCCCGGGTGGAGGGCCGGGGACGCAGTATTTT. Translated: CASAPGGGPGTQYF. Supplemented by reference TRBV11-3 and TRBJ2-3, the full variable domain reads EAGVVQSPRYKIIEKKQPVAFWCNPISGHNTLYWYLQNLGQGPELLIRYENEEAVDDSQLPKDRFSAERLKGVDSTLKIQPAELGDSAVYLCASAPGGGPGTQYFGPGTRLTVL.

This clone has more than one count but fewer than ten. The chain links TRBV28 to TRBJ1-2; perhaps TRBD1 as D (5 bases). Trimming removed 7 bases at V and 8 bases at J, with 17 bases between. The CDR3 is made up of 13 amino acids. The germline CDR1 and CDR2 sequences are MDHEN and SYDVKM. The CDR3 spells CASTQGDYRGYTF. The CDR3 DNA reads as TGTGCCAGCACTCAAGGGGACTATCGGGGCTACACCTTC.

This chain connects TRBV28 to TRBJ1-2; D may be TRBD1 (5 bases). Trimming shortened V by 5 bases and J by 8 bases, and 15 bases separated the two germline ends. Germline V CDR1 and CDR2: MDHEN, SYDVKM. The CDR3 runs 13 residues. The CDR3 DNA reads TGTGCCAGCAGTACCGGGACTCGCCGGGGCTACACCTTC. It encodes CASSTGTRRGYTF.

The chain combines TRBV18 with TRBJ2-5, with D hard to call. CDR3 length equals 15 residues. The germline CDR1 and CDR2 sequences are KGHSH and LQKENI. Trimming took 5 bases from V and 2 from J, leaving 15 bases between them. Written as DNA, the CDR3 is TGTGCCAGCTCATCTTTTTCGGACGGTCAAGAGACCCAGTACTTC. Protein product: CASSSFSDGQETQYF.

The CDR3 nucleotides read TGTGCCAGCCATAACAGGGTTCGGACTGAAGCTTTCTTT. As protein: CASHNRVRTEAFF. This chain connects TRBV27 to TRBJ1-1; possibly TRBD1 for D (6 bases). This CDR3 comprises 13 residues. Trimming removed 8 bases from V and 5 bases from J, with 15 bases in between. Germline V gives CDR1 MNHEY, CDR2 SMNVEV (reference sequence).

V and J are TRBV18 and TRBJ1-2; 11 bases are a match to TRBD1. The CDR3 contains 14 residues. Unmatched junction bases numbered 4, after V lost 4 bases and J lost 6 bases. Per the germline V gene, CDR1 is KGHSH and CDR2 is LQKENI. The CDR3 coding sequence is TGTGCCAGCTCACTGGGGACAGGGGGGAATGGCTACACCTTC. It translates to CASSLGTGGNGYTF. The full variable domain, completed using reference TRBV18 and TRBJ1-2, is NAGVMQNPRHLVRRRGQEARLRCSPMKGHSHVYWYRQLPEEGLKFMVYLQKENIIDESGMPKERFSAEFPKEGPSILRIQQVVRGDSAAYFCASSLGTGGNGYTFGSGTRLTVV.

A remark on this clone: This may be a read error, as it is one base from a much larger clone. This chain links TRBV2 with TRBJ2-2; 10 bases are a match to TRBD1. The CDR3 sequence is 15 residues long. V lost 6 bases and J lost 3; bases outside the gene matches: 4. Germline loops: CDR1 SNHLY, CDR2 FYNNEI. CDR3 sequence: CASRAGTGDTGELFF. CDR3 in DNA: TGTGCCAGCAGAGCCGGGACAGGGGACACCGGGGAGCTGTTTTTT.

The gene calls are TRBV5-1 and TRBJ2-3, with 11 nucleotides matching TRBD2. CDR1 is SGHRS, CDR2 YFSETQ, per germline. The CDR3 loop spans 16 amino acids. Trimming cost V 4 bases and J 3 bases; bases outside gene matches: 7. In DNA, the CDR3 is TGCGCCAGCAGCCGCAGTGGGACTAGCGGAACAGATACGCAGTATTTT. This translates into CASSRSGTSGTDTQYF.

This rearrangement joins TRBV11-2 to TRBJ1-1, with D hard to call. Per germline, CDR1 SGHAT and CDR2 FQNNGV. Trimming cost V 2 bases and J 3 bases, with 7 bases left between them. This CDR3 region has 13 residues. CDR3 coding DNA: TGTGCCAGCAGCTTACGCGCGGACACTGAAGCTTTCTTT. Protein product: CASSLRADTEAFF.